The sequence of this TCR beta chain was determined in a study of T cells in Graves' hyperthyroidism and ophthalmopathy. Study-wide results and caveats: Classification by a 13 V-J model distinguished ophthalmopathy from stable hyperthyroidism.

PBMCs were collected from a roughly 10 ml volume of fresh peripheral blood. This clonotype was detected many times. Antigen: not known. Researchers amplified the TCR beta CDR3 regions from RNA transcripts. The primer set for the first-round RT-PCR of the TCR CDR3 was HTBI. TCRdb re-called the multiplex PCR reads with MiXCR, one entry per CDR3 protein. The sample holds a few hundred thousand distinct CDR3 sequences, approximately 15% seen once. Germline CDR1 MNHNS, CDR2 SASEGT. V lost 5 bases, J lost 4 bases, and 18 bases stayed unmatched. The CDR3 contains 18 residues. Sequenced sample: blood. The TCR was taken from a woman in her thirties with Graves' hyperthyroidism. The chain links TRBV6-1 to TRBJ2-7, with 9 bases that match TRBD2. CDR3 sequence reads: CASSHSPGLASLPYEQYF. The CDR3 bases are TGTGCCAGCAGTCACTCCCCGGGACTAGCATCACTACCTTACGAGCAGTACTTC.